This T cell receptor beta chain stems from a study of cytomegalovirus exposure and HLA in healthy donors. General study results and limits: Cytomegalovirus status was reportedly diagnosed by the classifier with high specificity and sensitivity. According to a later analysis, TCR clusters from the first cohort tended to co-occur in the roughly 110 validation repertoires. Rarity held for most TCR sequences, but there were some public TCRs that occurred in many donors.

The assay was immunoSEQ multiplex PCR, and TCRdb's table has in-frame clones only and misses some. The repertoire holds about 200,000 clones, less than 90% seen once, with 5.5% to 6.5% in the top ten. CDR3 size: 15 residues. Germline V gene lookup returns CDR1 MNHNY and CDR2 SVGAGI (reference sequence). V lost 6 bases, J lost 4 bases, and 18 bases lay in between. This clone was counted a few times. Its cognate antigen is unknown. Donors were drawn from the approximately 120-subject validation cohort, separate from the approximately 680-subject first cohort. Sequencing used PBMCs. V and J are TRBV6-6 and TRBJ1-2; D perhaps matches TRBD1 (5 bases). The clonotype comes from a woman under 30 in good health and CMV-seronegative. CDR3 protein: CASRLNNRDPYGYTF. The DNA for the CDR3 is TGTGCCAGCAGGCTTAATAACCGGGACCCCTATGGCTACACCTTC.